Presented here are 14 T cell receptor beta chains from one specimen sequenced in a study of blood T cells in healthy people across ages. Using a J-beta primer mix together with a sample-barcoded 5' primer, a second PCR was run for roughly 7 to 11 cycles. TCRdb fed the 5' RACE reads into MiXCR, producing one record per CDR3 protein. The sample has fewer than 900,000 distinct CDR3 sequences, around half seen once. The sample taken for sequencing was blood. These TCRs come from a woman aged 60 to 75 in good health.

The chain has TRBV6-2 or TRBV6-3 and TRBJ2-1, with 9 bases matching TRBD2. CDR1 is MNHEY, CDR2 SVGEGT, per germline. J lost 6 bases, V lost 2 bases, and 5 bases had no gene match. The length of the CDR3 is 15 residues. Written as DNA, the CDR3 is TGTGCCAGCAGTTACAGGGGACTAGCCGGCAATGAGCAGTTCTTC. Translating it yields CASSYRGLAGNEQFF.

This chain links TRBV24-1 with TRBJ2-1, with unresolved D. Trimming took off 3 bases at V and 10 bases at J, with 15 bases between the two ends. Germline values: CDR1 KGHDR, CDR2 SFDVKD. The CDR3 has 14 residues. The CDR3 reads CATSDPFHPGEQFF. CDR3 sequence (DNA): TGTGCCACCAGTGATCCCTTTCATCCCGGAGAGCAGTTCTTC.

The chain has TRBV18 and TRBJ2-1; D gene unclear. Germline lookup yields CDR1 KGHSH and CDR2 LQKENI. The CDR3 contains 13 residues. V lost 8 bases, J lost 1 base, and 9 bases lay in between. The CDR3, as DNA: TGTGCCAGCAGCCCGCTTTCCTACAATGAGCAGTTCTTC. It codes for CASSPLSYNEQFF.

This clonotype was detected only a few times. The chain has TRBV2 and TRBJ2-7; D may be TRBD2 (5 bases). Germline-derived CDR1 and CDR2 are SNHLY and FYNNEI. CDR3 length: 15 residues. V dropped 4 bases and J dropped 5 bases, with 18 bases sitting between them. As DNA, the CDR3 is TGTGCCAGCAGTGGGGTGGGGAGAGGTGGACACGAGCAGTACTTC. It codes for CASSGVGRGGHEQYF.

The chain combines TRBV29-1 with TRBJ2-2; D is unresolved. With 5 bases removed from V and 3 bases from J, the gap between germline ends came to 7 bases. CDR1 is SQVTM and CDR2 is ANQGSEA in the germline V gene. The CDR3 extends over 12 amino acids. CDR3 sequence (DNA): TGCAGCGTTACTTTGGACACCGGGGAGCTGTTTTTT. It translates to CSVTLDTGELFF.

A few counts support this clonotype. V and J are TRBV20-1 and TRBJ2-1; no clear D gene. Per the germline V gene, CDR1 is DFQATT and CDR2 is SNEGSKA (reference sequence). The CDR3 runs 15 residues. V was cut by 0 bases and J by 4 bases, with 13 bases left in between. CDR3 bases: TGCAGTGCTAGAGATGCCCGTAGTGGATACAATGAGCAGTTCTTC. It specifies CSARDARSGYNEQFF.

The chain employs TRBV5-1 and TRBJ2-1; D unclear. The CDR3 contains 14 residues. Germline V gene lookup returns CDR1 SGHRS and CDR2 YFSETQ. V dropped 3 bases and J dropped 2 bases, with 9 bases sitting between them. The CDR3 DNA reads TGCGCCAGCAGCTCCCTCCCCGCCTACAATGAGCAGTTCTTC. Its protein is CASSSLPAYNEQFF. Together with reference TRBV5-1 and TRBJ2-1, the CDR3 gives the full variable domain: KAGVTQTPRYLIKTRGQQVTLSCSPISGHRSVSWYQQTPGQGLQFLFEYFSETQRNKGNFPGRFSGRQFSNSRSEMNVSTLELGDSALYLCASSSLPAYNEQFFGPGTRLTVL.

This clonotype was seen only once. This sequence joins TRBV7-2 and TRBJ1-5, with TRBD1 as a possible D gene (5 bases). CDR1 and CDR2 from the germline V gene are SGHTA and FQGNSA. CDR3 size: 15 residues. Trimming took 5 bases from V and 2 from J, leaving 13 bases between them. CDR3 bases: TGTGCCAGCAGCACTCAGGGCCCAGGCAATCAGCCCCAGCATTTT. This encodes CASSTQGPGNQPQHF.

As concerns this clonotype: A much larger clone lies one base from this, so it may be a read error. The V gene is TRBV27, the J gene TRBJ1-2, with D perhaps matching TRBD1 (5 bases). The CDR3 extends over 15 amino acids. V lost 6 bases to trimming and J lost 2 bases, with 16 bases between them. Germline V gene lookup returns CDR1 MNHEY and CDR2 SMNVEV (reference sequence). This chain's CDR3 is CASRQDNNNNYGYTF. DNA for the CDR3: TGTGCCAGCAGACAGGACAACAATAACAACTATGGCTACACCTTC.

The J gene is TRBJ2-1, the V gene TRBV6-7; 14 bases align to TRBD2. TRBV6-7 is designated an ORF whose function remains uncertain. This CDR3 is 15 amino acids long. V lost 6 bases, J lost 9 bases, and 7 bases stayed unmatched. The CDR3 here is CASSSTSGRAGEQFF. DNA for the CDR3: TGTGCCAGCAGCTCGACTAGCGGGAGGGCTGGTGAGCAGTTCTTC.

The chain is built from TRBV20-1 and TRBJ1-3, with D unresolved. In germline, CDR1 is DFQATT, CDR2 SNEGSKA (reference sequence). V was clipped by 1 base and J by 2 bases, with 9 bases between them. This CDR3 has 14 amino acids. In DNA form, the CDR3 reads TGCAGTGCTAGAGCTCCGATGGCTGGAAACACCATATATTTT. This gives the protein CSARAPMAGNTIYF.

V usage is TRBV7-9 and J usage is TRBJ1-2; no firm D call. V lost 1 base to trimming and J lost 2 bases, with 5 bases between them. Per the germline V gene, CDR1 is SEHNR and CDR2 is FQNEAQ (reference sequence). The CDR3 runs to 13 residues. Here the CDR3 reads CASSLGHNYGYTF. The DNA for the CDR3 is TGTGCCAGCAGCTTAGGTCACAACTATGGCTACACCTTC.

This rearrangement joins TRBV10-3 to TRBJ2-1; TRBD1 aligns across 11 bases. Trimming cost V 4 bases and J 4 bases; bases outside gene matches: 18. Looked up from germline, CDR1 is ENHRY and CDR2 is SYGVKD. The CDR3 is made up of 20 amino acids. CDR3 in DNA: TGTGCCATCAGTGCCCACCGGGACAGGGGGTACGGACAGCCTTACAATGAGCAGTTCTTC. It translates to CAISAHRDRGYGQPYNEQFF.

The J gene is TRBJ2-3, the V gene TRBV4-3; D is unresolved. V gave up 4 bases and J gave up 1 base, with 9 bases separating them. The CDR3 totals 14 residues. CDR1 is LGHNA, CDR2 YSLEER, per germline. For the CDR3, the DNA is TGCGCCAGCAGCCCCGACAAGGGCACAGATACGCAGTATTTT. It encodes CASSPDKGTDTQYF.